This record covers a single TCR beta chain. Its antigen is as yet unknown. This CDR3 has 16 residues. V trimming: 3 bases; J trimming: 7 bases; junction bases outside the gene matches: 13. Germline CDR1 reads DFQATT; CDR2 reads SNEGSKA (reference sequence). The sample originates from a study of vaccination and CD4 T cells after COVID-19. Study-level information: The makeup of the convalescents was six males and four females, two of them Hispanic. For each participant, vaccination comprised two doses of either the BNT162b2 or the mRNA-1273 vaccine. Researchers treated cells with overlapping spike peptides taken from SARS-CoV-2, HCoV-NL63, HCoV-OC43 and HCoV-229E. Cultures acting as controls obtained a CEFX pool, an HIV-1 Nef pool, or no peptide.

Treatment: roughly 10-day PBMC culture with coronavirus spike peptide pools or control peptides (ViraFEST assay). Pre-COVID-19 pandemic sampling (2011-2018) yielded the unexposed donor's CD4+ T cells. At the Johns Hopkins FTIC core, DNA taken from cultured CD4+ T cells was sequenced by way of the Oncomine TCR Beta short-read assay. Genomic DNA extraction was carried out from cultured CD4+ T cells. MiXCR, run by TCRdb on the PCR reads, gives a single entry per CDR3 protein. The data show about 9,400 distinct CDR3 sequences, 30% to 35% seen once. This clonotype was obtained from a human donor in good health. The material sequenced was CD4+ T cells from blood, cultured in vitro. V is TRBV20-1 and J is TRBJ2-1; TRBD2 aligns across 9 bases. Here the CDR3 DNA reads TGCAGTGCTAGCGCTAGCGGGACAGCTGGTAGTAATGAGCAGTTCTTC. Translating it yields CSASASGTAGSNEQFF.